This T cell receptor beta chain is drawn from a study of blood T cell repertoires in COVID-19. Study information: The study drew acute and convalescent COVID-19 samples from the United States, Italy and Spain. T cells, B-cell-depleted T cells, or PBMCs supplied cDNA or gDNA.

Original data processing: For nucleated cells, counts were estimated from reference gene primer amplification. Produced via immunoSEQ multiplex PCR; TCRdb's table is partial and in-frame only. V, J and clone size derive from that table, while D and trimming were established from the DNA sequence. The sample contains roughly 140,000 clones, around three quarters of which appear only once. Unmatched junction bases numbered 1, after V lost 0 bases and J lost 7 bases. The CDR3 has 13 residues. Germline V gene lookup returns CDR1 GTSNPN and CDR2 SVGIG (reference sequence). The sequence came from a man in his sixties with acute or convalescent COVID-19. The V call is TRBV30, the J call TRBJ2-7; 12 bases map to TRBD2. The sequencing input was peripheral blood. The CDR3 region has the DNA TGTGCCTGGAGTGTAGGACTAGCGGGGGAGCAGTACTTC. Protein sequence: CAWSVGLAGEQYF.